This T cell receptor beta chain was captured in a study of shared clonotypes between healthy human individuals. Using immunoSEQ multiplex PCR, the repertoire was profiled, and TCRdb retains in-frame clones only, with some absent. The repertoire has under 2.5 million clones, 80% to 95% of them found once; the top ten carry approximately 0.4%. This CDR3 has 15 amino acids. CDR1 is SGHVS and CDR2 is FQNEAQ in the germline V gene. V lost 4 bases and J 1 base, leaving 14 bases between the germline ends. Sequencing was done on a sample of naive CD4+ T cells from PBMCs. The subset denotes: CD45RA+ positively selected. The J gene is TRBJ2-7, the V gene TRBV7-8; the D gene is possibly TRBD2 (5 bases). The receptor's source is a man aged 18-30 years in good health. Some clones in this sample may be carry-over from other donors' samples. Here the CDR3 reads CASSYSLGGSYEQYF. The CDR3 DNA follows: TGTGCCAGCAGCTACTCACTAGGCGGGTCCTACGAGCAGTACTTC.